This T cell receptor beta chain was identified in a study of blood T cell repertoires in COVID-19 (dated by TCRdb to about 2020). Background for the entire study: Samples covering the acute and convalescent phases of COVID-19 were provided by collaborators in the United States, Italy and Spain. The material from the prospective study consisted of cDNA or gDNA derived from T cells, B-cell-depleted T cells, or PBMCs. Deeply sampled blood TCRbeta repertoires from subjects exposed to, actively infected with, or recovered from COVID-19 were included in the dataset. The repertoires were released in a freely available public database intended as a resource for research on the immune response to SARS-CoV-2. Samples came from the ongoing ImmuneRACE study (first 160 participants) plus 1,254 subjects from 6 global collaborators. The sample metadata nearly always contained a de-identified subject ID, COVID-19 status, age in years and sex. Where available, HLA class I and class II types were obtained from metadata supplied by the sample provider rather than from assay-based typing. The research as a whole found: Clinical and demographic metadata were provided uncurated, with the amount varying by source and participant.

The CDR3, cysteine through phenylalanine, is 16 amino acids long. Only the CDR3 part of the read is kept: 48 bases, read in frame from the first base. CDR1 and CDR2 (LNHDA, SQIVND) derive from the germline V gene (reference sequence). V trim: 7 bases; J trim: 3 bases; unmatched bases: 10. TCRbeta CDR3 regions were amplified from genomic DNA by means of the immunoSEQ Assay, a bias-controlled multiplex PCR. From the authors' description of their analysis: The number of nucleated cells in each sample was estimated from the amplification of reference gene primers within the assay. Sequence reads were collapsed and filtered to measure the absolute abundance of every unique TCRbeta CDR3 rearrangement. For each sample, productive Simpson clonality was calculated by taking the square root of Simpson's diversity index across productive rearrangements. TCRdb retrieved this table from immuneACCESS and kept in-frame rearrangements only. Not all clones are present; in checked studies, unresolved V genes account for under half, and no reason is known for the remainder. V, J and clone size are those of that table, while D and trimming were read from the DNA. This sample lists tens of thousands of clones; about 90% were detected once. The biggest ten clones account for roughly 1.4% of the sample.

On this clone itself: The clone's antigen remains unknown. Per-base qualities were not stored, and no clone one base away is much larger.

Each collaborating institution followed its own protocols to collect whole blood in K2EDTA tubes. For TCRbeta analysis, collaborators shipped samples in one of three forms: frozen whole blood, isolated PBMCs, or DNA extracted from either of those sample types. This sequence originates from a man aged 60-69 years with acute or convalescent COVID-19. Here the chain combines TRBV19 and TRBJ2-1, with TRBD1 matching 9 junction bases. Sequencing used peripheral blood. The CDR3 corresponds to CASTRRGDRDYNEQFF. The nucleotide sequence reads as follows: TGTGCCAGTACCCGGAGAGGGGACAGGGACTACAATGAGCAGTTCTTC. The CDR3, completed at both ends by the reference TRBV19 and TRBJ2-1 genes, gives the full variable domain DGGITQSPKYLFRKEGQNVTLSCEQNLNHDAMYWYRQDPGQGLRLIYYSQIVNDFQKGDIAEGYSVSREKKESFPLTVTSAQKNPTAFYLCASTRRGDRDYNEQFFGPGTRLTVL.